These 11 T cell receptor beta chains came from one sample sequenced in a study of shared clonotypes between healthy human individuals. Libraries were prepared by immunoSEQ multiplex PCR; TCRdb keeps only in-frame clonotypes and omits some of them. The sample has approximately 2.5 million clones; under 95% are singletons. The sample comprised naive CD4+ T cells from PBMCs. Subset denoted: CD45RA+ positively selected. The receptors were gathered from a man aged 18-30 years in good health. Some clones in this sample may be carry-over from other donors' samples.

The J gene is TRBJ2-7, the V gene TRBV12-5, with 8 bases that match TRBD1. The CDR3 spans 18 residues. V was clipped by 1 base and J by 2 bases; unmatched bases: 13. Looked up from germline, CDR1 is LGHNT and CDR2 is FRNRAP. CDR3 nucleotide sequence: TGTGCTAGTGGTTTGGATGCACGACGGACAGGGCACACCTACGAGCAGTACTTC. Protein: CASGLDARRTGHTYEQYF. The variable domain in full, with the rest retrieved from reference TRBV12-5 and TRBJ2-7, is DARVTQTPRHKVTEMGQEVTMRCQPILGHNTVFWYRQTMMQGLELLAYFRNRAPLDDSGMPKDRFSAEMPDATLATLKIQPSEPRDSAVYFCASGLDARRTGHTYEQYFGPGTRLTVT.

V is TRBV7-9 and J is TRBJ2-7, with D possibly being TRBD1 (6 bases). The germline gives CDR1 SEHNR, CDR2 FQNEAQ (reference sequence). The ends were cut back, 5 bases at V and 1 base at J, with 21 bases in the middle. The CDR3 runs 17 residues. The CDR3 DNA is TGTGCCAGCAGCCGTTTGGGTAGTGGGGGCCCTTCCTACGAGCAGTACTTC. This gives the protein CASSRLGSGGPSYEQYF.

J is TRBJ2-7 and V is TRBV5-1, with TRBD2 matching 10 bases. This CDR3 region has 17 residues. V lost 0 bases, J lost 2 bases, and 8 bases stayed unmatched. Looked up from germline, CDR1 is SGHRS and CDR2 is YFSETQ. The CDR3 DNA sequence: TGCGCCAGCAGCTTGGGAGTAGCGGGAGGCTCGGCCTACGAGCAGTACTTC. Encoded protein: CASSLGVAGGSAYEQYF.

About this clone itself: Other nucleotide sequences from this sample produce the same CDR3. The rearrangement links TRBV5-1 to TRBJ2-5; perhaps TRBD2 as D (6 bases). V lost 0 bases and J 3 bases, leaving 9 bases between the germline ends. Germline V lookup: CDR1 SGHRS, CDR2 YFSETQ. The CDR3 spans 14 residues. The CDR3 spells CASSLVPGEETQYF. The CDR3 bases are TGCGCCAGCAGCTTGGTTCCGGGAGAAGAGACCCAGTACTTC.

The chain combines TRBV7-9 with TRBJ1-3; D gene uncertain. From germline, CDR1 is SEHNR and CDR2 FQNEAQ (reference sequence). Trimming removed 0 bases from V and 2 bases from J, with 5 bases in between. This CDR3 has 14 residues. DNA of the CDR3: TGTGCCAGCAGCTTAGCTTCAGCTGGAAACACCATATATTTT. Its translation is CASSLASAGNTIYF.

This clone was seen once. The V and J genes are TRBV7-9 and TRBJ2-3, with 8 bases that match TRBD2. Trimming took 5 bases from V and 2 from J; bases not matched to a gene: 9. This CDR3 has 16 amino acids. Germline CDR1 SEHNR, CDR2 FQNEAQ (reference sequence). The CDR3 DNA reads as TGTGCCAGCAGCCCCGGGACTAGTTGGTTCACAGATACGCAGTATTTT. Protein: CASSPGTSWFTDTQYF.

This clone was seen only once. The CDR3 spells CASSSLTSGSSSSYNEQFF. CDR3 DNA: TGTGCCAGCAGCTCGCTCACTAGCGGGAGTTCAAGCTCCTACAATGAGCAGTTCTTC. The chain employs TRBV11-2 and TRBJ2-1; TRBD2 aligns across 11 bases. With V trimmed by 4 bases and J by 0 bases, 11 bases remained unmatched. The CDR3 length is 19 residues. Looked up from germline, CDR1 is SGHAT and CDR2 is FQNNGV.

CDR3 nucleotides: TGTGCCAGCAGCAAGCAGGGGTTCCCGGGCAATGAGCAGTTCTTC. This translates into CASSKQGFPGNEQFF. V gene TRBV11-3 combines with J gene TRBJ2-1; D might be TRBD1 (6 bases). CDR3 size: 15 residues. V was cut by 5 bases and J by 6 bases, with 17 bases left in between. CDR1 and CDR2 from the germline V gene are SGHNT and YENEEA. Filled out from reference TRBV11-3 and TRBJ2-1, the complete variable domain reads EAGVVQSPRYKIIEKKQPVAFWCNPISGHNTLYWYLQNLGQGPELLIRYENEEAVDDSQLPKDRFSAERLKGVDSTLKIQPAELGDSAVYLCASSKQGFPGNEQFFGPGTRLTVL.

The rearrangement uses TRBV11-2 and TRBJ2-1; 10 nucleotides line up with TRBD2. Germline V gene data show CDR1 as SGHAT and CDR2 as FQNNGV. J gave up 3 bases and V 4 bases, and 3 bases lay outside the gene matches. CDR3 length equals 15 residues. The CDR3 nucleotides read TGTGCCAGCAGCTATACTAGCGGGATCTACAATGAGCAGTTCTTC. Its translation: CASSYTSGIYNEQFF.

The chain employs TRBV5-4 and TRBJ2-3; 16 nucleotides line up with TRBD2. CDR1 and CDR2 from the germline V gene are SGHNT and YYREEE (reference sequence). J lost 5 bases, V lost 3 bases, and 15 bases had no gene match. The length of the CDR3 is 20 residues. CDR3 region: CASSSGLAGGPSRWQDTQYF. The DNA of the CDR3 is TGTGCCAGCAGCTCGGGACTAGCGGGAGGGCCCTCCCGCTGGCAAGATACGCAGTATTTT.

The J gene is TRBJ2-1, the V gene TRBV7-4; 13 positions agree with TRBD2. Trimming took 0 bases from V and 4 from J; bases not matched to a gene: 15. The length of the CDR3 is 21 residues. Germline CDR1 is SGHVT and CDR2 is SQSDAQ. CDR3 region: CASSLARQGLAGRVGYNEQFF. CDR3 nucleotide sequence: TGTGCCAGCAGCTTAGCCCGACAGGGACTAGCGGGGAGGGTTGGGTACAATGAGCAGTTCTTC.